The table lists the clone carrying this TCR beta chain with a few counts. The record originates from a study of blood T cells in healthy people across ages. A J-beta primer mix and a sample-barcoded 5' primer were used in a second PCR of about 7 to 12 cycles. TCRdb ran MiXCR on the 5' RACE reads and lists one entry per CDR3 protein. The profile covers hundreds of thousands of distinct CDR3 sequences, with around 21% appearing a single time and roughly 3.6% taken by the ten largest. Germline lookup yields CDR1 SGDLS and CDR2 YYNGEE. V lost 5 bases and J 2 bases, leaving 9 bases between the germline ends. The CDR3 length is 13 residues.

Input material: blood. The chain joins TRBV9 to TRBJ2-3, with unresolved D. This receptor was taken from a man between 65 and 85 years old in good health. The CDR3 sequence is CASSGPFTDTQYF. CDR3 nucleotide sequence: TGTGCCAGCAGTGGGCCCTTCACAGATACGCAGTATTTT.